This TCR beta chain was sequenced during a study of T-cell reconstitution after alpha-beta-depleted transplantation in children. Researchers prepared the TCRbeta library using unique molecular identifiers, the study reports. MiXCR, run by TCRdb on the PCR reads, gives a single entry per CDR3 protein. The profile covers about 540,000 distinct CDR3 sequences, with around 16% appearing a single time and 3% to 3.5% taken by the ten largest. This clonotype was seen only a few times. This sequence originates from a human donor who donated a stem cell graft to a child with acute lymphoblastic leukemia. This material consisted of PBMCs from the stem cell graft donor, taken from the stem cell graft.

CDR3 in amino acids: CAIGEGSYEQYF. The CDR3 nucleotides are TGTGCCATCGGGGAGGGTTCCTACGAGCAGTACTTC. V gene TRBV10-3 combines with J gene TRBJ2-7; TRBD2 aligns across 7 bases. Unmatched junction bases numbered 2, after V lost 8 bases and J lost 1 base. Germline V gene sequence: CDR1 ENHRY, CDR2 SYGVKD. The CDR3 is 12 residues long.